Listed below are T cell receptor beta chains from one sample, sequenced in a study of shared T cell receptors in the human thymus. The repertoire was sequenced with immunoSEQ multiplex PCR; TCRdb's copy has only in-frame clones and lacks some. This sample has hundreds of thousands of clones; 75% to 80% occur once, and the top ten carry 0.01% to 0.015%. These sequences were also reported in another study, on human thymus T cells.

The source material was thymocytes. These receptors all come from a boy under two years old with a congenital heart defect. The CDR3 runs from the conserved cysteine through the conserved F or W. D genes are given only for firm matches. Size is omitted from some rows. Given values are once, few, many or a class for expanded clones.

NA,NA,TRBJ2-3,TRBV5-1,CASSSSPKGTMNTDTQYF,TGCGCCAGCAGCTCCTCGCCAAAGGGGACAATGAACACAGATACGCAGTATTTT
TRBD2,NA,TRBJ2-7,TRBV28,CASSSTLGLGRCF,TGTGCCAGCAGTTCTACCCTCGGACTAGGCAGGTGCTTC
TRBD1,NA,TRBJ2-1,TRBV9,CASSERSGGLTEQFF,TGTGCCAGCAGCGAGAGGTCAGGGGGATTAACTGAGCAGTTCTTC
TRBD2,NA,TRBJ2-1,TRBV6-4,CASSDSRPSGRPGYNEQFF,TGTGCCAGCAGTGACTCGAGACCCAGCGGGAGGCCGGGTTACAATGAGCAGTTCTTC
NA,NA,TRBJ1-1,TRBV4-3,CASSRRGGNRNTEAFF,TGCGCCAGCAGCCGTCGGGGGGGTAACAGGAACACTGAAGCTTTCTTT
NA,NA,TRBJ2-1,TRBV12-5,CASGLGRGPGVEFF,TGTGCTAGTGGTTTGGGGAGGGGTCCGGGAGTGGAGTTCTTC
TRBD1,NA,TRBJ1-2,TRBV4-3,CASSQAGGLFYGYTF,TGCGCCAGCAGCCAAGCAGGGGGCCTTTTCTATGGCTACACCTTC
NA,few,TRBJ1-1,TRBV10-2,CASLGAGGTDEAFF,TGCGCCAGCTTAGGGGCTGGCGGGACTGACGAAGCTTTCTTT
NA,few,TRBJ2-4,TRBV5-3,CARSPRAGISLAKNIQYF,TGTGCCAGAAGCCCCCGGGCAGGGATATCTCTTGCCAAAAACATTCAGTACTTC
TRBD1,NA,TRBJ2-1,TRBV4-1,CASSLSARGRGRQYNEQFF,TGCGCCAGCAGCCTCAGTGCTCGGGGCAGGGGGCGCCAATACAATGAGCAGTTCTTC
NA,NA,TRBJ1-2,TRBV20-1,CSARALDGYTF,TGCAGTGCTAGGGCACTAGATGGCTACACCTTC
TRBD2,NA,TRBJ2-2,TRBV7-8,CASSLARLAGVSTGELFF,TGTGCCAGCAGCTTAGCGCGGTTGGCGGGAGTCAGCACCGGGGAGCTGTTTTTT
NA,few,TRBJ2-7,TRBV11-3,CASSPPAPPGEQYF,TGTGCCAGCAGTCCCCCGGCCCCACCGGGCGAGCAGTACTTC
NA,NA,TRBJ2-5,TRBV19,CASSPTGRQETQYF,TGTGCCAGTAGTCCGACAGGTCGCCAAGAGACCCAGTACTTC
TRBD1,NA,TRBJ1-5,TRBV29-1,CSVGDREGNQPQHF,TGCAGCGTCGGAGACAGGGAGGGCAATCAGCCCCAGCATTTT
NA,once,TRBJ1-6,TRBV30,CAWSRQENSPLHF,TGTGCCTGGAGTCGACAGGAAAATTCACCCCTCCACTTT
TRBD2,few,TRBJ2-7,TRBV28,CASSLPAGSFPYYEQYF,TGTGCCAGCAGTTTACCAGCGGGAAGTTTCCCCTACTACGAGCAGTACTTC
TRBD2,NA,TRBJ2-1,TRBV6-6,CASRADAGGLNEQFF,TGTGCCAGCAGGGCCGACGCGGGAGGGCTCAATGAGCAGTTCTTC
NA,NA,TRBJ2-7,TRBV27,CASRERRNYEQYF,TGTGCCAGCAGGGAGAGGCGGAACTACGAGCAGTACTTC
TRBD1,NA,TRBJ1-2,TRBV27,CASSLTRQGKNYGYTF,TGTGCCAGCAGTTTAACCCGACAGGGTAAGAACTATGGCTACACCTTC
TRBD1,NA,TRBJ2-7,TRBV10-3,CAIGTGDPCEQYF,TGTGCCATCGGAACAGGGGATCCGTGCGAGCAGTACTTC
TRBD2,NA,TRBJ2-1,TRBV10-3,CAIIAERGPSYNEQFF,TGTGCCATCATAGCTGAGCGGGGACCCTCCTACAATGAGCAGTTCTTC
TRBD1,NA,TRBJ2-3,TRBV4-1,CASSQDDVGRGRPDTQYF,TGCGCCAGCAGCCAAGATGATGTGGGCAGGGGGCGCCCAGATACGCAGTATTTT
NA,NA,TRBJ1-3,TRBV15,CATSRDLEAGNTIYF,TGTGCCACCAGCAGAGATTTGGAGGCTGGAAACACCATATATTTT
NA,NA,TRBJ2-7,TRBV6-5,CASSPSVQSHEQYF,TGTGCCAGCAGTCCCTCTGTGCAGTCCCACGAGCAGTACTTC
TRBD1,NA,TRBJ2-3,TRBV10-3,CAISGWDRGADTQYF,TGTGCCATCAGTGGATGGGACAGGGGCGCAGATACGCAGTATTTT
NA,NA,TRBJ1-2,TRBV19,CASSIGGPYGYTF,TGTGCCAGTAGTATCGGCGGTCCCTATGGCTACACCTTC
TRBD2,NA,TRBJ2-7,TRBV30,CAWSVGAGDYEQYF,TGTGCCTGGAGTGTAGGGGCGGGGGACTACGAGCAGTACTTC
NA,NA,TRBJ2-3,TRBV30,CAWSVRPRGTDTQYF,TGTGCCTGGAGTGTCCGGCCCAGGGGCACAGATACGCAGTATTTT
NA,NA,TRBJ2-3,TRBV4-2,CASSLLIPGREKSTDTQYF,TGTGCCAGCAGCCTATTAATTCCGGGACGGGAGAAGAGCACAGATACGCAGTATTTT
NA,NA,TRBJ2-1,TRBV29-1,CSVEDLRFIPRQFF,TGCAGCGTTGAAGATCTCCGGTTTATCCCCCGGCAGTTCTTC
TRBD1,NA,TRBJ2-7,TRBV7-2,CASSSRDRSSYEQYF,TGTGCCAGCAGCTCCCGGGACAGGAGCTCCTACGAGCAGTACTTC
TRBD2,NA,TRBJ2-7,TRBV2,CASSEGTSGRYEQYF,TGTGCCAGCAGTGAAGGGACTAGCGGGAGGTACGAGCAGTACTTC
NA,NA,TRBJ2-7,TRBV2,CASGGQRAYEQYF,TGTGCCAGCGGGGGACAGCGGGCCTACGAGCAGTACTTC
TRBD2,NA,TRBJ2-5,TRBV7-2,CASSFLAGGPPKTQYF,TGTGCCAGCAGCTTTCTAGCGGGAGGGCCGCCAAAGACCCAGTACTTC
NA,NA,TRBJ2-1,TRBV11-2,CASSLAPFGGSYNEQFF,TGTGCCAGCAGCTTAGCCCCCTTCGGCGGCTCCTACAATGAGCAGTTCTTC
NA,NA,TRBJ1-5,TRBV28,CASSLRSTGTGQPQHF,TGTGCCAGCAGTTTGCGGTCCACAGGGACGGGGCAGCCCCAGCATTTT
TRBD1,NA,TRBJ2-7,TRBV6-5,CASSYPQGEQYEQYF,TGTGCCAGCAGTTACCCGCAGGGGGAACAGTACGAGCAGTACTTC